This entry concerns a single T cell receptor (beta chain). Its antigen is not yet known. Per-nucleotide qualities are absent, and no much larger clonotype sits a single base away. Donors were 35 to 40 systemically healthy Caucasian individuals from Russia aged 6 to 90 years. Each donor gave around 9.9 milliliters of peripheral blood, collected into EDTA-treated Vacutainer tubes. PBMCs were isolated by Ficoll-Paque density-gradient centrifugation, with at least 6 million obtained per sample. Trizol reagent was used to extract total RNA from PBMCs, with at least 6 micrograms per sample. For every donor, flow cytometry on a PBMC aliquot measured the percentage of naive CD45RAhigh/CD27high T cells. This entry belongs to a study of blood T cells in healthy people across ages (dated by TCRdb to between 2015 and 2016). About the investigation overall: Template switching captured roughly one uniquely barcoded TCR beta cDNA molecule per two T cells in model experiments. To avoid experimental bias, donors of different ages were spread randomly across the sequencing lanes. The study analyzed two additional independent replicas of 1 million unique cDNA reads from the same blood draw for two donors, one aged 18 to 29 and one aged 80 or older. Donors were grouped into four age groups: young (average approximately 15 years), middle-aged (over 35), aged (around 62) and long-lived (just over 80). The study measured age-related changes in TCR beta repertoire diversity using deep sequencing normalized with unique cDNA molecular identifiers.

CDR1 is given as SGHRS and CDR2 as YFSETQ, both from the germline V gene. V lost 1 base and J lost 4 bases; the stretch between them is 12 bases long. From cysteine to phenylalanine, the CDR3 is 15 amino acids long. Here the CDR3 DNA is all that survives: 45 bases in frame from base 1. What the study reported, not specific to this receptor: Compared with the aged group, the long-lived group had more naive CD4+ T cells, fewer expanded clones and increased TCR diversity, a pattern suggesting age selection. Because donor CMV infection status was unknown, age-related changes in expanded clonotypes were potentially confounded. Because profiling used bulk unsorted PBMCs, naive and antigen-experienced compartments could not be compared conclusively. Estimates of total diversity based on one million sequenced T cells were considered lower bounds and underestimates. Observed TCR beta diversity per million T cells fell roughly linearly with age, and a significant reduction was already apparent by age approximately 41. There was a strong correlation between observed TCR beta diversity and the percentage of naive T cells measured by flow cytometry.

The library was built by means of 5' RACE. The instrument given in TCRdb is Illumina HiSeq 2500. A second PCR of roughly 7 to 12 cycles was performed with a sample-barcoded 5' primer and a J-beta primer mix. A template-switch 5' adaptor carrying 12 random nucleotides introduced a unique molecular identifier onto each TCR beta cDNA molecule. Each sample yielded at least 2.5 million CDR3-containing paired-end reads. All of the RNA was converted into first-strand cDNA using the Mint cDNA synthesis kit, with a TRBC-specific oligonucleotide serving as the primer. Following uracil-DNA glycosylase treatment, all cDNA underwent a first 18-cycle PCR with the universal primers M1SS and BC2_uni_R. Per the source publication's procedure: Each sample was normalized by randomly selecting 1 million high-quality reads, each carrying a distinct molecular identifier. Instead of being binned into consensus sequences, reads that shared molecular identifiers were thrown out. MiTCR, set to a Q25 quality threshold and the strictest error-elimination algorithm, was used for CDR3 identification, clonotype clustering and error correction. A nonparametric unseen species model using Euler transformation provided a lower-bound estimate of total TCR beta diversity. TCRdb reprocessing: public reads trimmed at Q25 with fastp, clones called with MiXCR, in-frame beta chains kept. Each entry is one CDR3 protein sequence, shown with its most common DNA and genes. The V and J calls shown here were made by TCRdb, not taken from the authors' results. The sample table lists 650,000 to 900,000 distinct CDR3 sequences, around 62% of them with a count of one. The top ten clonotypes cover about a quarter of the sample.

This sequence was found in a man aged 30 to 45 in good health. In this chain, TRBV5-1 is recombined with TRBJ2-1; no D gene call is confident. The sequencing sample was made of blood. The CDR3 protein: CASSLYYEIYNEQFF. The nucleotide sequence is given as TGCGCCAGCAGCTTGTACTACGAAATATACAATGAGCAGTTCTTC.